This T cell receptor (beta chain) was recorded in a study of Graves' ophthalmopathy and Graves' hyperthyroidism (dated by TCRdb to between 2018 and 2020). In the study overall: Peripheral blood samples were taken at the time of initial diagnosis, before any treatment was given. The independent validation cohort included approximately 19 hyperthyroidism patients plus 17 patients who later progressed from hyperthyroidism to ophthalmopathy. In total, around 130 blood samples were TCR-sequenced: 40 to 45 ophthalmopathy, around 75 hyperthyroidism and some 17 hyperthyroidism-to-ophthalmopathy patients. The approximately 100 discovery patients were divided at random into training and test sets in a 7:3 ratio. Once sampling was done, hyperthyroidism patients were given methimazole at a starting dose of 30 mg daily, while ophthalmopathy patients were given high-dose intravenous methylprednisolone. To tell Graves' ophthalmopathy apart from Graves' hyperthyroidism, and to predict which patients would progress to ophthalmopathy, the study relied on TCR beta repertoire signatures. To explore V-J signatures distinguishing ophthalmopathy from hyperthyroidism, a discovery set of 100 or so patients (around 44 ophthalmopathy, 55 to 60 stable hyperthyroidism) was enrolled. In over 5 hyperthyroidism patients, the T-cell repertoires found in thyroid tissue were compared with those found in blood.

This clonotype has at least ten counts. What this receptor recognizes is not known. No qualities accompany the bases; no much larger clone lies one base away. What the authors observed across the whole study: Sample size was not predetermined statistically, and investigators were not blinded to group allocation. Most of the expanded thyroid clonotypes with a frequency above 0.001 were also detected in blood, and it was suggested that the thyroid immune response may be reflected by blood repertoires. The 13-signature model separated ophthalmopathy from stable hyperthyroidism with approximately 90% sensitivity and 81% to 82% specificity in cross-validation, and 80%/75% in the test set. In validation, the model predicted ophthalmopathy progression with over 60% sensitivity and 72% to 80% specificity; 12 predicted patients were CT-confirmed with GO in a median of around 6.5 months.

Hyperthyroidism was defined as stable when no progression to ophthalmopathy occurred within 18 months of follow-up. Hyperthyroidism patients were newly diagnosed, with disease duration under 2 months, and aged 18 to 65 years. Anyone with other autoimmune diseases, uncontrolled infections, pregnancy or lactation was excluded from the study. Clinical symptoms, serum thyroxine, TRAb, thyroid ultrasound and orbital computed tomography formed the basis of the diagnosis. Ficoll-Paque density gradient centrifugation was used to isolate PBMCs from 9.5 to 10 ml of fresh peripheral blood. Trizol reagent was used to extract the total RNA, and its quality was then checked on an Agilent 2100 Bioanalyzer. For CDR1 and CDR2, the germline V gene (reference sequence) lists LNHDA and SQIVND. The CDR3 runs 14 amino acids, cysteine and phenylalanine included. The entry retains the CDR3 DNA only, 42 bases that are in frame from base 1. V is clipped by 5 bases and J by 8 bases, and the sequence between their germline boundaries is 18 bases long.

For repertoire sequencing, the TCR beta CDR3 regions were amplified from RNA transcripts. A first-round RT-PCR used HTBI primers with the Qiagen OneStep RT-PCR kit, followed by a second-round multiplex PCR, size selection and purification. The libraries underwent paired-end sequencing with 100 bp reads on an Illumina HiSeq2000. Regarding the original processing steps: SOAPnuke was used to process the reads, throwing out any read that had adapters, had uncalled bases, had a mean Phred below 15, or lacked an exact constant-primer or identifier match. COPE v1.2.5 was used to merge high-quality paired reads. Clonotypes were defined as unique nucleotide sequences and were aligned to IMGT TRB V, D and J references using MiTCR v1.1. Only V-J combinations with frequency above 0.0001 were analysed, covering approximately 99% of repertoires. For each V-J combination, a TCR clonal expansion and chaos score was defined as F50 clonal expansion divided by the chaos observed in the TCRdist matrix. Welch's t-statistics and random forest were used to narrow the features down to 10 to 15 V-J combinations, which were then fed into a naive Bayes classifier. Thyroid-blood repertoire similarity was quantified with the Morisita-Horn index. The public reads were reprocessed in TCRdb via fastp at Q25 and MiXCR, keeping in-frame beta chains. Each entry is one CDR3 protein sequence, shown with its most common DNA and genes. TCRdb, not the authors, supplied the V and J calls. Present in this sample are some 410,000 distinct CDR3 sequences, roughly 21% of which were seen just once. The ten largest clonotypes hold roughly 3.2% of the sample.

The chain was built from TRBV19 and TRBJ1-2, with the D gene not confidently named. The TCR sequence derives from a woman younger than 35 with stable Graves' hyperthyroidism. Donor details come from another sample of the same person, matched by shared clones. Sequencing was performed on peripheral blood. The CDR3 region has the sequence CASSAERVRYGYTF. The sequence in DNA is TGTGCCAGTAGTGCGGAGAGGGTTCGCTACGGCTACACCTTC.